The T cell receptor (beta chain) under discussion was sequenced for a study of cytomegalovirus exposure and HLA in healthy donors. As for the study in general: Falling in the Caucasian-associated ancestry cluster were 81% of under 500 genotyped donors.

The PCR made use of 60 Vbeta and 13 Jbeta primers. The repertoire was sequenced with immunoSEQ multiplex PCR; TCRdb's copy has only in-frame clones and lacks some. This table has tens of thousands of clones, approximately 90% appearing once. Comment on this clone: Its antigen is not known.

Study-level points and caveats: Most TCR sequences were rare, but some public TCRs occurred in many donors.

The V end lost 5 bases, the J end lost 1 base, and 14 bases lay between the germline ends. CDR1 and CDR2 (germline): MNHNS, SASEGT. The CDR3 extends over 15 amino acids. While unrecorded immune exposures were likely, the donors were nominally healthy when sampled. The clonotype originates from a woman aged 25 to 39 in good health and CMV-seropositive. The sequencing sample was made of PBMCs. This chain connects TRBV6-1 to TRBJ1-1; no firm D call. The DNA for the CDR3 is TGTGCCAGCAGTTCCCCCCCGGCAGGGAACACTGAAGCTTTCTTT. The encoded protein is CASSSPPAGNTEAFF.